Each of the 19 T cell receptor beta chains below was sequenced from the same sample in a study of T cells after posttransplantation cyclophosphamide. The assay was immunoSEQ multiplex PCR, and TCRdb's table has in-frame clones only and misses some. The sample holds over 20,000 clones, roughly 85% seen once. Sampled 1 year posttransplant, controls received myeloablative marrow transplants, methotrexate and a calcineurin inhibitor. The sample was PBMCs, taken 362 days after allogeneic stem cell transplant with calcineurin inhibitor and methotrexate. The origin of the receptors is a female patient younger than 45 who received an allogeneic stem cell transplant from an unrelated donor, was CMV-positive, and had acute and chronic GVHD. Some T cells may be transferred from the graft donor.

The rearrangement links TRBV18 to TRBJ1-5, with 7 bases lining up with TRBD1. Germline V gene data show CDR1 as KGHSH and CDR2 as LQKENI. V trimming: 1 base; J trimming: 2 bases; junction bases outside the gene matches: 14. The CDR3 length is 19 residues. The CDR3 is CASSPRDPGGPIGNQPQHF. The CDR3 DNA follows: TGTGCCAGCTCACCACGGGACCCAGGGGGGCCTATCGGCAATCAGCCCCAGCATTTT. Looking up the rest from reference TRBV18 and TRBJ1-5 gives the full variable domain: NAGVMQNPRHLVRRRGQEARLRCSPMKGHSHVYWYRQLPEEGLKFMVYLQKENIIDESGMPKERFSAEFPKEGPSILRIQQVVRGDSAAYFCASSPRDPGGPIGNQPQHFGDGTRLSIL.

In this sample, this clone turned up once. V usage is TRBV5-1 and J usage is TRBJ2-1; no firm D call. Germline V gene data show CDR1 as SGHRS and CDR2 as YFSETQ. The germline V and J ends were trimmed by 4 bases and 0 bases, with 11 bases remaining between them. The CDR3 has 15 residues. The CDR3, as DNA: TGCGCCAGCAGCCCTTATAGGAGCTCCTACAATGAGCAGTTCTTC. This codes for CASSPYRSSYNEQFF.

The rearrangement uses TRBV19 and TRBJ2-7; no clear D. CDR1 is LNHDA, CDR2 SQIVND, per germline (reference sequence). V lost 7 bases and J lost 0, with 13 bases in between. The CDR3 runs to 14 residues. This chain's CDR3 is CASNEAVTSYEQYF. In nucleotides, the CDR3 is TGTGCCAGTAACGAGGCAGTGACCTCCTACGAGCAGTACTTC.

Comment on this clone: The CDR3 end shows no conserved phenylalanine or tryptophan, and so a read error is likely. The chain has TRBV7-2 and TRBJ1-1; no reliable D call. The CDR3 is made up of 13 amino acids. Germline CDR1 reads SGHTA; CDR2 reads FQGNSA. The ends were cut back, 3 bases at V and 4 bases at J, with 9 bases in the middle. Here the CDR3 DNA reads TGTGCCAGCAGCTTTACCAGGTTCACTGAAGCTTTCCTT. Encoded protein: CASSFTRFTEAFL.

This chain uses TRBV11-1 with TRBJ2-7; 7 bases agree with TRBD2. This CDR3 comprises 14 residues. V shed 2 bases and J 0 bases; nucleotides not matched to a gene: 1. CDR1 and CDR2 from the germline V gene are SGHAT and FQDESV (reference sequence). The CDR3 bases are TGTGCCAGCAGCTTACAGCGGGACTCCTACGAGCAGTACTTC. Residues: CASSLQRDSYEQYF. The full variable domain, its missing parts supplied by reference TRBV11-1 and TRBJ2-7, is EAEVAQSPRYKITEKSQAVAFWCDPISGHATLYWYRQILGQGPELLVQFQDESVVDDSQLPKDRFSAERLKGVDSTLKIQPAELGDSAMYLCASSLQRDSYEQYFGPGTRLTVT.

This clone was seen a few times. This sequence joins TRBV10-3 and TRBJ1-1; no clear D. The V gene lost 3 bases and the J gene lost 8 bases, with 7 bases spanning the gap. Germline CDR1 and CDR2: ENHRY and SYGVKD. The CDR3 has 11 amino acids. CDR3 loop: CAISDLSEAFF. CDR3 DNA: TGTGCCATCAGTGATCTGTCCGAAGCTTTCTTT.

This sequence joins TRBV29-1 and TRBJ2-2; no definite D call. The CDR3 runs to 11 residues. The germline CDR1 and CDR2 sequences are SQVTM and ANQGSEA. The V and J ends lost 4 bases and 5 bases respectively, with 5 bases between them. The DNA for the CDR3 is TGCAGCGTTGGCGGAACCGGGGAGCTGTTTTTT. Its translation is CSVGGTGELFF.

The chain joins TRBV19 to TRBJ2-1; 8 bases are shared with TRBD1. With 2 bases clipped from V and 7 bases from J, the junction kept 4 bases outside the gene matches. There are 14 residues in the CDR3. Germline-derived CDR1 and CDR2 are LNHDA and SQIVND (reference sequence). Here the CDR3 reads CASSITGGHNEQFF. In DNA form, the CDR3 reads TGTGCCAGTAGTATAACAGGGGGGCATAATGAGCAGTTCTTC.

The genes are TRBV2 and TRBJ1-4; tentatively, D is TRBD1 (5 bases). Per germline, CDR1 SNHLY and CDR2 FYNNEI. This CDR3 has 15 residues. With 6 bases removed from V and 6 bases from J, the gap between germline ends came to 17 bases. DNA of the CDR3: TGTGCCAGCAGAGGGGATATGAAGAGGTATGAAAAACTGTTTTTT. It translates to CASRGDMKRYEKLFF.

CDR3 sequence reads: CASSRTGVGGGELFF. Written as DNA, the CDR3 is TGTGCCAGCAGCCGAACTGGGGTAGGAGGCGGGGAGCTGTTTTTT. J is TRBJ2-2 and V is TRBV7-2; TRBD2 might be the D (5 bases). From germline, CDR1 is SGHTA and CDR2 FQGNSA. This CDR3 contains 15 residues. V lost 5 bases to trimming and J lost 7 bases, with 17 bases between them. The whole variable domain, remainder taken from reference TRBV7-2 and TRBJ2-2, is GAGVSQSPSNKVTEKGKDVELRCDPISGHTALYWYRQSLGQGLEFLIYFQGNSAPDKSGLPSDRFSAERTGGSVSTLTIQRTQQEDSAVYLCASSRTGVGGGELFFGEGSRLTVL.

The chain is built from TRBV6-1 and TRBJ2-1; TRBD2 matches 9 bases. CDR3 length equals 14 residues. The trim removed 2 bases at V and 15 bases at J, leaving 11 bases unmatched. Per germline, CDR1 MNHNS and CDR2 SASEGT. CDR3 DNA sequence: TGTGCCAGCAGTGAATGGAGGAGCGGGAGGTCATTGTTCTTC. The encoded protein is CASSEWRSGRSLFF.

This clone is a singleton in its sample. One end of the junction varies from germline; a read error may be responsible. The rearrangement uses TRBV7-7 and TRBJ2-5, with D tentatively TRBD2 (8 bases). The germline V gene encodes CDR1 SSHAT and CDR2 FNYEAQ (reference sequence). The CDR3 contains 15 residues. CDR3 nucleotides: TGTGCTAGCAGCCCCCGGGGGGGGACAGAAGAGACCCAGTACTTC. Translating gives CASSPRGGTEETQYF.

The table lists this clone with a few counts. The chain couples TRBV5-1 to TRBJ1-1; maybe TRBD1 (6 bases). The CDR3 has 16 residues. In germline, CDR1 is SGHRS, CDR2 YFSETQ. V lost 2 bases, J lost 0 bases, and 14 bases lay in between. CDR3 protein: CASSFLGTSMNTEAFF. The CDR3, as DNA: TGCGCCAGCAGCTTCCTCGGGACATCGATGAACACTGAAGCTTTCTTT.

The chain recombines TRBV5-1 with TRBJ2-1, with D unresolved. V lost 2 bases, J lost 6 bases, and 9 bases lay in between. Germline-derived CDR1 and CDR2 are SGHRS and YFSETQ. This CDR3 is built from 13 residues. Here the CDR3 reads CASSLVAVNEQFF. The CDR3 DNA sequence: TGCGCCAGCAGCTTAGTGGCAGTCAATGAGCAGTTCTTC.

The chain has TRBV25-1 and TRBJ2-5, with TRBD2 identical over 11 bases. Germline V lookup: CDR1 MGHDK, CDR2 SYGVNS. This CDR3 is 14 amino acids long. Unmatched junction bases numbered 6, after V lost 7 bases and J lost 5 bases. CDR3 in DNA: TGTGCCAGCACCACCGTAGCGGGGGGGGAGACCCAGTACTTC. Translating it yields CASTTVAGGETQYF.

This clone has a single count. This chain uses TRBV4-1 with TRBJ2-2; the match to TRBD1 covers 9 bases. This CDR3 is 16 amino acids long. Germline V gene data show CDR1 as MGHRA and CDR2 as YSYEKL. With V trimmed by 3 bases and J by 3 bases, 5 bases remained unmatched. The CDR3 protein is CASSQSGQGYTGELFF. DNA of the CDR3: TGCGCCAGCAGCCAGTCGGGACAGGGTTACACCGGGGAGCTGTTTTTT.

The V and J genes are TRBV29-1 and TRBJ2-1, with D perhaps matching TRBD1 (6 bases). The CDR3 is made up of 14 amino acids. V was pared by 8 bases and J by 7 bases, with 21 bases between. The germline gives CDR1 SQVTM, CDR2 ANQGSEA. Written as DNA, the CDR3 is TGCAGCATCTCCTTTTGGGGACACGGTAATGAGCAGTTCTTC. Its translation is CSISFWGHGNEQFF.

The chain couples TRBV13 to TRBJ1-1, with a tentative D call TRBD1 (5 bases). V lost 6 bases, J lost 4 bases, and 15 bases lay in between. The CDR3 sequence is 14 residues long. Germline values: CDR1 PRHDT, CDR2 FYEKMQ (reference sequence). The CDR3 bases are TGTGCCAGCAGTTACACCGGGGGGGGCACTGAAGCTTTCTTT. Translated: CASSYTGGGTEAFF.

The chain carries TRBV27 and TRBJ1-1; D is possibly TRBD1 (6 bases). Germline V gives CDR1 MNHEY, CDR2 SMNVEV (reference sequence). V was pared by 2 bases and J by 7 bases, with 14 bases between. This CDR3 has 14 residues. Here the CDR3 reads CASSLRWQGYEAFF. The DNA of the CDR3 is TGTGCCAGCAGTTTACGATGGCAGGGGTATGAAGCTTTCTTT.